This T cell receptor beta chain was documented in a study of vaccination and CD4 T cells after COVID-19. Looking at the study overall: A median of about 98 days (range 35 to 161) separated diagnosis from post-COVID sampling. General study results and limits: Median counts of SARS-CoV-2-reactive clonotypes increased from roughly 21 to 40; this difference was not significant.

Documented treatment: roughly 10-day PBMC culture with coronavirus spike peptide pools or control peptides (ViraFEST assay). CD4+ T cells that had been cultured provided DNA sequenced with the Oncomine TCR Beta short-read assay. Using its own MiXCR run on the PCR reads, TCRdb lists one record per CDR3 protein. The data hold some 3,200 distinct CDR3 sequences, with about three quarters observed a single time. Judged by abundance, this clonotype is medium-sized. What it recognizes is unknown. The CDR3 consists of 14 residues. Trimming stripped 2 bases from V and 5 bases from J, with 13 bases between. Germline CDR1 and CDR2: ENHRY and SYGVKD.

The material sequenced was CD4+ T cells from blood, cultured in vitro. This receptor was obtained from a human donor who had recovered from COVID-19. The chain combines TRBV10-3 with TRBJ2-7; TRBD1 is a possible D gene (6 bases). CDR3 nucleotides: TGTGCCATCAGTGAGACTACAGGGTTCCACGAGCAGTACTTC. Translating gives CAISETTGFHEQYF.